This paragraph covers one T cell receptor (beta chain) sequence. The data were obtained in a study of beta chain features in type 1 diabetes. The study reverse transcribed the entire isolated RNA, so it sequenced expressed TCRB transcripts. Some clones are missing from TCRdb's copy, which holds only in-frame ones; the method was immunoSEQ multiplex PCR. The table includes under 550,000 clones, roughly 10% detected once. The single heparinised draw taken from each donor contained roughly 100 mL of blood on average. CD45RO/CCR7/CD25/CD127/CD95/CD27 separated CD4+ naive, central memory, regulatory and stem cell-like memory cells by sorting. The clonotype comes from a young woman in good health. The specimen was naive CD4+ T cells from blood.

The CDR3 reads CASRENSRLGEETQYF. The CDR3 DNA is TGTGCCAGCCGCGAAAACTCCCGGTTGGGGGAGGAGACCCAGTACTTC. The chain recombines TRBV5-4 with TRBJ2-5, with D perhaps matching TRBD1 or TRBD2 (5 bases each). This CDR3 region has 16 residues. With 7 bases removed from V and 5 bases from J, the gap between germline ends came to 24 bases. CDR1 and CDR2 from the germline V gene are SGHNT and YYREEE (reference sequence). Full variable domain (missing parts from reference TRBV5-4 and TRBJ2-5): ETGVTQSPTHLIKTRGQQVTLRCSSQSGHNTVSWYQQALGQGPQFIFQYYREEENGRGNFPPRFSGLQFPNYSSELNVNALELDDSALYLCASRENSRLGEETQYFGPGTRLLVL.